Each of the 25 T cell receptor beta chains below was sequenced from the same sample in a study of patients and donors after allogeneic stem cell transplantation. Using its own MiXCR run on the RT-PCR reads, TCRdb lists one record per CDR3 protein. This table has about 200,000 distinct CDR3 sequences, more than 35% appearing once. Sequencing input: blood, either unsorted or a sorted T cell fraction (not recorded which). These TCRs come from a human donor who was either an allogeneic HSCT recipient or a stem cell or donor lymphocyte infusion donor (not recorded which). It is not recorded whose cells these are; they may come from a transplant donor.

The chain uses TRBV7-8 and TRBJ2-1, with a weak D call TRBD2 (5 bases). This CDR3 is 15 amino acids long. V was trimmed by 3 bases and J by 0 bases, leaving 9 bases between them. The germline V gene encodes CDR1 SGHVS and CDR2 FQNEAQ. The CDR3 sequence is CASSLDSSSYNEQFF. CDR3 DNA: TGTGCCAGCAGCTTGGACTCGAGCTCCTACAATGAGCAGTTCTTC.

In this sample, this clonotype turned up a few times. The junction does not match germline at one end; this may be a read error. The V gene is TRBV4-1, the J gene TRBJ2-2; D is unresolved. This CDR3 is 11 amino acids long. Germline V gene data show CDR1 as MGHRA and CDR2 as YSYEKL. The chain's CDR3 is CASSQTGELFF. DNA of the CDR3: TGTGCCAGCAGCCAGACCGGGGAGCTGTTTTTT.

V usage is TRBV6-6 and J usage is TRBJ1-2, with TRBD1 matching over 9 bases. The CDR3 spans 22 residues. Germline CDR1 reads MNHNY; CDR2 reads SVGAGI (reference sequence). The V segment lost 6 bases and the J segment 1 base; nucleotides outside the gene matches: 27. The CDR3 nucleotides read TGTGCCAGCAGAGGTCCATATACTAGAAGGGACAGGGAAGTGGGGCTTAACTATGGCTACACCTTC. This codes for CASRGPYTRRDREVGLNYGYTF.

The chain combines TRBV11-3 with TRBJ2-7, with D hard to call. CDR3 length equals 16 residues. The germline V gene has CDR1 SGHNT and CDR2 YENEEA. V was clipped by 4 bases and J by 5 bases, with 21 bases between them. CDR3 sequence (DNA): TGTGCCAGCAGCTATCCTCGAGCCCGATCCAAGAACGAGCAGTACTTC. It codes for CASSYPRARSKNEQYF. Looking up the rest from reference TRBV11-3 and TRBJ2-7 gives the full variable domain: EAGVVQSPRYKIIEKKQPVAFWCNPISGHNTLYWYLQNLGQGPELLIRYENEEAVDDSQLPKDRFSAERLKGVDSTLKIQPAELGDSAVYLCASSYPRARSKNEQYFGPGTRLTVT.

The chain uses TRBV5-1 and TRBJ2-2, with TRBD2 matching 11 bases. The CDR3 has 16 residues. Germline CDR1 is SGHRS and CDR2 is YFSETQ. The V gene end was trimmed by 4 bases and the J gene end by 4 bases; junction bases not matched to a gene: 6. The CDR3 nucleotides are TGCGCCAGCAGCAAGTTAGCGGGAGGGAGCACCGGGGAGCTGTTTTTT. Translating it yields CASSKLAGGSTGELFF.

The chain links TRBV6-2 or TRBV6-3 to TRBJ1-5, with TRBD1 as a possible D gene (6 bases). CDR1 MNHEY and CDR2 SVGEGT come from the germline V gene. V was trimmed by 0 bases and J by 5 bases, leaving 17 bases between them. The CDR3 is 17 amino acids. CDR3 bases: TGTGCCAGCAGTTACTCGGGGACATCCCTTATATATCAGCCCCAGCATTTT. Translation gives CASSYSGTSLIYQPQHF.

This clonotype was picked up a small number of times. The chain is built from TRBV7-9 and TRBJ1-2; D is uncertain. Germline V gene data show CDR1 as SEHNR and CDR2 as FQNEAQ (reference sequence). Trimming cost V 3 bases and J 2 bases, with 10 bases left between them. There are 14 residues in the CDR3. The chain's CDR3 is CASSFSGSNYGYTF. The CDR3 nucleotides read TGTGCCAGCAGCTTCTCGGGGTCAAACTATGGCTACACCTTC. Supplemented by reference TRBV7-9 and TRBJ1-2, the full variable domain reads DTGVSQNPRHKITKRGQNVTFRCDPISEHNRLYWYRQTLGQGPEFLTYFQNEAQLEKSRLLSDRFSAERPKGSFSTLEIQRTEQGDSAMYLCASSFSGSNYGYTFGSGTRLTVV.

This clonotype was observed a handful of times. This chain uses TRBV12-3 or TRBV12-4 with TRBJ1-2; D remains ambiguous. Trimming left V 5 bases short and J 13 bases short, with 8 bases between. This CDR3 region has 9 residues. CDR3 loop: CASSPPGTF. The CDR3, as DNA: TGTGCCAGCAGTCCCCCGGGCACCTTC.

A few counts support this clonotype. The gene calls are TRBV3-1 and TRBJ1-5; D unresolved. This CDR3 has 12 amino acids. V dropped 3 bases and J dropped 5 bases, with 5 bases sitting between them. Germline CDR1 reads LGHDT; CDR2 reads YNNKEL (reference sequence). CDR3 loop: CASSQGYQPQHF. DNA of the CDR3: TGTGCCAGCAGCCAGGGGTATCAGCCCCAGCATTTT.

J is TRBJ2-7 and V is TRBV20-1; unclear D gene. Germline V lookup: CDR1 DFQATT, CDR2 SNEGSKA (reference sequence). The CDR3 has 15 residues. CDR3: CSVTNRPPSSYEQYF. DNA of the CDR3: TGCAGCGTCACCAACCGGCCTCCCTCTTCCTACGAGCAGTACTTC.

The chain couples TRBV5-1 to TRBJ2-1; D ambiguous. V was clipped by 0 bases and J by 8 bases, with 3 bases between them. The CDR3 has 11 amino acids. Germline loops: CDR1 SGHRS, CDR2 YFSETQ. The CDR3 DNA reads TGCGCCAGCAGCTTGGAAGATGAGCAGTTCTTC. Protein: CASSLEDEQFF.

The genes are TRBV9 and TRBJ2-3; D gene ambiguous. The CDR3 sequence is 14 residues long. The V and J ends lost 0 bases and 1 base respectively, with 6 bases between them. From germline, CDR1 is SGDLS and CDR2 YYNGEE. In DNA form, the CDR3 reads TGTGCCAGCAGCGTAGCAGTAGGCACAGATACGCAGTATTTT. This gives the protein CASSVAVGTDTQYF.

This clonotype was counted a few times. The V call is TRBV21-1, the J call TRBJ1-4; the listed D gene, TRBD1, was not tested against the DNA. TRBV21-1 is termed a pseudogene. This CDR3 contains 15 residues. The CDR3 loop reads CASSTGQPTNEKLFF. The CDR3, as DNA: TGTGCCAGCAGCACAGGACAGCCAACTAATGAAAAACTGTTTTTT.

For this clonotype: A junction boundary mismatches the germline segment, possibly from a read error. This rearrangement joins TRBV7-2 to TRBJ2-1; possibly TRBD2 for D (5 bases). The CDR3 loop spans 17 amino acids. CDR1 and CDR2 (germline): SGHTA, FQGNSA. CDR3 amino acids: CASSLAPADDYYNEQFF. DNA of the CDR3: TGTGCCAGCAGCCTAGCCCCAGCGGACGATTACTACAATGAGCAGTTCTTC.

This clonotype came up a few times. The rearrangement joins TRBV12-3 or TRBV12-4 to TRBJ1-6; 8 bases fit TRBD1. V lost 6 bases to trimming and J lost 7 bases; unmatched junction nucleotides: 8. This CDR3 contains 15 residues. Here the CDR3 reads CASRTRGRGNSPLHF. DNA for the CDR3: TGTGCCAGCAGAACCAGGGGGCGCGGGAATTCACCCCTCCACTTT.

In nucleotides, the CDR3 is TGTGCCAGCAGTTTGGATACTAGCGGGGATCAAGAGACCCAGTACTTC. As protein: CASSLDTSGDQETQYF. This chain links TRBV12-3 or TRBV12-4 with TRBJ2-5, with 10 positions matching TRBD2. The CDR3 has 16 amino acids. The J segment lost 2 bases and the V segment lost 3 bases, leaving 6 bases of the junction unmatched.

CDR3 sequence reads: CSARDPGLFFYGYTF. In DNA, the CDR3 is TGCAGTGCTAGAGATCCCGGGCTTTTCTTCTATGGCTACACCTTC. The chain combines TRBV20-1 with TRBJ1-2; D remains unclear. CDR3 length equals 15 residues. With 0 bases removed from V and 4 bases from J, the gap between germline ends came to 15 bases. Germline CDR1 reads DFQATT; CDR2 reads SNEGSKA (reference sequence).

In its sample, this clonotype was seen a few times. The genes are TRBV6-5 and TRBJ1-5, with D maybe TRBD1 (6 bases). Looked up from germline, CDR1 is MNHEY and CDR2 is SVGAGI. This CDR3 is 13 amino acids long. V dropped 6 bases and J dropped 5 bases, with 11 bases sitting between them. In DNA form, the CDR3 reads TGTGCCAGCAGCCCAGGGGCCTATCAGCCCCAGCATTTT. Its protein is CASSPGAYQPQHF.

V is TRBV7-7 and J is TRBJ1-3; no clear D. This CDR3 region has 13 residues. Germline V gene data show CDR1 as SSHAT and CDR2 as FNYEAQ (reference sequence). V lost 7 bases, J lost 3 bases, and 10 bases lay in between. The CDR3 nucleotides are TGTGCCAGCACCCCAACCGTTGGAAACACCATATATTTT. It specifies CASTPTVGNTIYF.

The chain has TRBV28 and TRBJ2-7; 10 bases match TRBD1. Germline V lookup: CDR1 MDHEN, CDR2 SYDVKM. Losses at the gene ends were 6 bases for V and 3 bases for J; bases not matched to a gene: 5. There are 14 residues in the CDR3. The CDR3 nucleotides read TGTGCCAGCAGGGGACAGGGGACAGACTACGAGCAGTACTTC. Translated: CASRGQGTDYEQYF.

This clonotype has a handful of counts. The chain has TRBV10-3 and TRBJ2-5; 9 bases map to TRBD2. Trimming removed 8 bases from V and 5 bases from J; junction bases left unmatched: 15. CDR3 length: 16 residues. Germline CDR1 ENHRY, CDR2 SYGVKD. The DNA of the CDR3 is TGTGCCATCTCTCCTAGCGGGAACACCCATGGGGAGACCCAGTACTTC. Translating it yields CAISPSGNTHGETQYF.

This CDR3 reads CASSVGMRGDTQYF. CDR3 bases: TGTGCCAGCAGCGTAGGAATGAGGGGAGATACGCAGTATTTT. This chain connects TRBV9 to TRBJ2-3, with D perhaps TRBD1 or TRBD2 (5 bases each). The germline gives CDR1 SGDLS, CDR2 YYNGEE. The CDR3 contains 14 residues. V dropped 0 bases and J dropped 5 bases, with 10 bases sitting between them.

The rearrangement joins TRBV5-4 to TRBJ1-1, with unresolved D. The CDR3 is 14 residues long. V lost 5 bases to trimming and J lost 4 bases, with 15 bases between them. Germline loops: CDR1 SGHNT, CDR2 YYREEE (reference sequence). The CDR3: CASSARITTTEAFF. CDR3 nucleotide sequence: TGTGCCAGCAGTGCTCGCATCACAACCACTGAAGCTTTCTTT. Using reference TRBV5-4 and TRBJ1-1 for the parts outside the CDR3, the full variable domain is ETGVTQSPTHLIKTRGQQVTLRCSSQSGHNTVSWYQQALGQGPQFIFQYYREEENGRGNFPPRFSGLQFPNYSSELNVNALELDDSALYLCASSARITTTEAFFGQGTRLTVV.

The V and J genes are TRBV27 and TRBJ2-2, with a possible D match to TRBD1 (6 bases). This CDR3 has 15 residues. The V gene lost 2 bases and the J gene lost 6 bases, with 13 bases spanning the gap. Germline lookup yields CDR1 MNHEY and CDR2 SMNVEV (reference sequence). CDR3 loop: CASSLGGRSPGELFF. The CDR3 DNA follows: TGTGCCAGCAGTTTAGGGGGCCGCTCCCCCGGGGAGCTGTTTTTT.

This chain uses TRBV4-3 with TRBJ1-2, with a weak D call TRBD1 (6 bases). The V gene lost 0 bases and the J gene lost 4 bases, with 18 bases spanning the gap. This CDR3 has 17 amino acids. CDR1 and CDR2 from the germline V gene are LGHNA and YSLEER. The CDR3 reads CASSQDAGTGSPYGYTF. The CDR3 nucleotides read TGCGCCAGCAGCCAAGATGCCGGAACAGGGAGTCCCTATGGCTACACCTTC.